This T cell receptor (beta chain) originates from a study of T cell repertoires in cytomegalovirus infection. About the study: In public TCR beta signatures, there were indications of both CMV infection and matching HLA type. Study-level findings and limits: HLA-C-restricted CMV-specific TCR beta clonotypes prevailed in the ex vivo response.

TCRdb itself ran the reads through MiXCR, one entry per CDR3 protein. Of hundreds of thousands of distinct CDR3 sequences listed, 35% are singletons. The CDR3 runs 17 residues. Trimming removed 5 bases at V and 3 bases at J, with 22 bases between. This clonotype was counted only a few times. No antigen is known for it. Material: PBMCs. The chain links TRBV12-3 or TRBV12-4 to TRBJ1-1; D gene unclear. This clonotype was sampled from a human donor in good health (CMV status not recorded). Some clones in this sample may be carry-over from other donors' samples. The chain's CDR3 is CASSPRPEARGYTEAFF. In DNA form, the CDR3 reads TGTGCCAGCAGTCCCCGGCCAGAAGCTCGGGGTTACACTGAAGCTTTCTTT.